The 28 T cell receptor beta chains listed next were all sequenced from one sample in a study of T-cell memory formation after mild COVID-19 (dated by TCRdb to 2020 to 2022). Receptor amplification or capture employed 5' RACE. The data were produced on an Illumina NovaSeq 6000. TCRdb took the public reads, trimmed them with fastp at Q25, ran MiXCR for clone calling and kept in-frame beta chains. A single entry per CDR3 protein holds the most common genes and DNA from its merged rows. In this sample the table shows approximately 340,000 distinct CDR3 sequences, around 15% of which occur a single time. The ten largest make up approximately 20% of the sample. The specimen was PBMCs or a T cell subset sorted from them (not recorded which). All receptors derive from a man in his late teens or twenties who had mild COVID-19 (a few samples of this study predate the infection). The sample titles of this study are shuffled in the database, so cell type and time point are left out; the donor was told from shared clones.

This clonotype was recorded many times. CDR3: CASSSLNQGTANSPLHF. Here the CDR3 DNA reads TGTGCCAGCAGTTCTTTAAATCAGGGAACTGCTAATTCACCCCTCCACTTT. The rearrangement joins TRBV12-3 or TRBV12-4 to TRBJ1-6, with D possibly matching TRBD1 (5 bases). V was clipped by 4 bases and J by 6 bases, with 19 bases between them. The CDR3 is made up of 17 amino acids.

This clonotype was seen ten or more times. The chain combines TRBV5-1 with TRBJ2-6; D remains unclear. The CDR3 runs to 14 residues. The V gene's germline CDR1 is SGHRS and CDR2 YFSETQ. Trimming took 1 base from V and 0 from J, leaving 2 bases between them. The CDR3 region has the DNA TGCGCCAGCAGCTTGTACTCTGGGGCCAACGTCCTGACTTTC. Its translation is CASSLYSGANVLTF.

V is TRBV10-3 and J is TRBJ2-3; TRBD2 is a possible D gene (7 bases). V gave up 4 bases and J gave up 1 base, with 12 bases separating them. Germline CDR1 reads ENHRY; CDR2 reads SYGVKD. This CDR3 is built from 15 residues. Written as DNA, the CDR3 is TGTGCCATCAGTGTGGGGGGGCCTCGCACAGATACGCAGTATTTT. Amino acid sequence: CAISVGGPRTDTQYF.

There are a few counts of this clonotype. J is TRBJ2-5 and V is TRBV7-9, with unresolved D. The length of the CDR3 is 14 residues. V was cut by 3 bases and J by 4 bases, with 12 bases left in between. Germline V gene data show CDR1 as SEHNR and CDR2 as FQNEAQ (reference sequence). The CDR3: CASSFWTYLETQYF. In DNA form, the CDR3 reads TGTGCCAGCAGCTTTTGGACGTACTTAGAGACCCAGTACTTC.

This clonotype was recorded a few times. CDR3 residues: CASSVGDTGGQPQHF. CDR3 in DNA: TGTGCCAGCAGCGTAGGAGATACAGGGGGTCAGCCCCAGCATTTT. This chain connects TRBV9 to TRBJ1-5; 8 positions match TRBD1. The CDR3 length is 15 residues. Germline CDR1 reads SGDLS; CDR2 reads YYNGEE. With 0 bases clipped from V and 6 bases from J, the junction kept 5 bases outside the gene matches.

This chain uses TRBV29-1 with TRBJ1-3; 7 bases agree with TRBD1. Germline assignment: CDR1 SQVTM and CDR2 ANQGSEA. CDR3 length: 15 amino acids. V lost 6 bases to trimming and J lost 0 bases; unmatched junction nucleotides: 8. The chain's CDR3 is CSVSRGGYSGNTIYF. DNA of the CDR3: TGCAGCGTCTCCAGGGGGGGGTACTCTGGAAACACCATATATTTT.

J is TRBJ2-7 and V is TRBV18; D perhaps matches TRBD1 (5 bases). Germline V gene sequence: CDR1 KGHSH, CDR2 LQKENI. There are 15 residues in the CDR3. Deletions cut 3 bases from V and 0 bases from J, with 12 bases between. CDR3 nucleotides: TGTGCCAGCTCACCCGGCAGGGCGCCCTCCTACGAGCAGTACGTC. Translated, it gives CASSPGRAPSYEQYV.

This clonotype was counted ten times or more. The CDR3 nucleotides are TGTGCTAGCAGCTTAGCTCGGACTAGCGGAGGGTATCGAGAGCAGTACGTC. This translates into CASSLARTSGGYREQYV. This chain uses TRBV7-7 with TRBJ2-7, with 10 nucleotides matching TRBD2. Germline V lookup: CDR1 SSHAT, CDR2 FNYEAQ (reference sequence). This CDR3 spans 17 amino acids.

The CDR3 reads CASSTGTGSRNEQFF. CDR3 sequence (DNA): TGTGCCAGCAGCACCGGGACAGGGTCTCGCAATGAGCAGTTCTTC. The chain employs TRBV5-4 and TRBJ2-1; 9 nucleotides agree with TRBD1. Unmatched junction bases numbered 8, after V lost 4 bases and J lost 6 bases. Germline CDR1 is SGHNT and CDR2 is YYREEE (reference sequence). The CDR3 extends over 15 amino acids.

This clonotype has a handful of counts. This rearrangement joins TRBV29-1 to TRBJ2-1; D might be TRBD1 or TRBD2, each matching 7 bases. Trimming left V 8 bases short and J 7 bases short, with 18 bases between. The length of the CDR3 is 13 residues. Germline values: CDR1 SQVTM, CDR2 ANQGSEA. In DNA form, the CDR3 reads TGCAGCTCGCGGGGAGGGGGCCGAAATGAGCAGTTCTTC. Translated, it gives CSSRGGGRNEQFF.

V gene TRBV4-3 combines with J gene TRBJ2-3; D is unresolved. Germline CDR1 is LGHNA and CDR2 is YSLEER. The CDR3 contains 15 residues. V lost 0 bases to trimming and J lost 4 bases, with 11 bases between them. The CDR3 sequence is CASSQEERTADTQYF. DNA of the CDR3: TGCGCCAGCAGCCAAGAGGAAAGGACCGCAGATACGCAGTATTTT.

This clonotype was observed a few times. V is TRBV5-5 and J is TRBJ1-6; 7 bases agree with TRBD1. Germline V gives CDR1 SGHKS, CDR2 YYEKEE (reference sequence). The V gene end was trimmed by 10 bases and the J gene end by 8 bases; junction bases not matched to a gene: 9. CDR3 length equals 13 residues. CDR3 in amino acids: CASSGRGYSPLHF. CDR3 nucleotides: TGTGCCTCCAGCGGCAGGGGGTATTCACCCCTCCACTTT. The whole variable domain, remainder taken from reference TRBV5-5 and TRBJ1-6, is DAGVTQSPTHLIKTRGQQVTLRCSPISGHKSVSWYQQVLGQGPQFIFQYYEKEERGRGNFPDRFSARQFPNYSSELNVNALLLGDSALYLCASSGRGYSPLHFGNGTRLTVT.

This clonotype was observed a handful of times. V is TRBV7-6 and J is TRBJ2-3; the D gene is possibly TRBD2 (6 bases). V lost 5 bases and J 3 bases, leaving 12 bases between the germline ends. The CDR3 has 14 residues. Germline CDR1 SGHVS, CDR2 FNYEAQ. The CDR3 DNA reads TGTGCCAGCAGCCGGGGGAAGGGGACAGATACGCAGTATTTT. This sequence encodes CASSRGKGTDTQYF.

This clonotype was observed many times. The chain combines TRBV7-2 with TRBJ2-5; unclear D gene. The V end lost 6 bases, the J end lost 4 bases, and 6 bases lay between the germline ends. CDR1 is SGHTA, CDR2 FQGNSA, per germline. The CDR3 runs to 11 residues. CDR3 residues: CASSLSETQYF. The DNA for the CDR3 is TGTGCCAGCAGTTTATCAGAGACCCAGTACTTC.

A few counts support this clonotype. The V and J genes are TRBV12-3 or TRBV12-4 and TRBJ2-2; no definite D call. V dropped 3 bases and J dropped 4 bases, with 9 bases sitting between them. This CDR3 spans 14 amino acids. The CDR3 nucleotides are TGTGCCAGCAGTTTGTGGGGATCCACCGGGGAGCTGTTTTTT. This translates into CASSLWGSTGELFF.

The CDR3 protein is CASSYKRGFDEQFF. DNA of the CDR3: TGTGCCAGCAGTTACAAGCGGGGGTTTGATGAGCAGTTCTTC. The V call is TRBV6-2 or TRBV6-3, the J call TRBJ2-1; 8 positions agree with TRBD2. This CDR3 has 14 amino acids. With V trimmed by 2 bases and J by 8 bases, 5 bases remained unmatched. Germline loops: CDR1 MNHEY, CDR2 SVGEGT.

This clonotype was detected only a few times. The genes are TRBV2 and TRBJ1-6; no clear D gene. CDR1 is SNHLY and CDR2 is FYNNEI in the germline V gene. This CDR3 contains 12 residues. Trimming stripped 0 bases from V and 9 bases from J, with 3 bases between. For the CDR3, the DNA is TGTGCCAGCAGTGAAGCCCCTTCACCCCTCCACTTT. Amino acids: CASSEAPSPLHF.

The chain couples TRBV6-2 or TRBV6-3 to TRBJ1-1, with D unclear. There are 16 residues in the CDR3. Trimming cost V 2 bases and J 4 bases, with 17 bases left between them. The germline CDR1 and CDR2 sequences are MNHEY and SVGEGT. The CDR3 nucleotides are TGTGCCAGCAGTTACATTTCACCGGGAGCCGGCACTGAAGCTTTCTTT. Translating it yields CASSYISPGAGTEAFF.

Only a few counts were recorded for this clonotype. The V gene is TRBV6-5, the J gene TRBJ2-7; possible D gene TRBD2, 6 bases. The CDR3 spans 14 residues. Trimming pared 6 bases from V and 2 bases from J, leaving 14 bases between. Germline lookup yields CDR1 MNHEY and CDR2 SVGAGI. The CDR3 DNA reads TGTGCCAGCAGGTTGGGAACGGGGGCCTACGAGCAGTACGTC. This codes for CASRLGTGAYEQYV.

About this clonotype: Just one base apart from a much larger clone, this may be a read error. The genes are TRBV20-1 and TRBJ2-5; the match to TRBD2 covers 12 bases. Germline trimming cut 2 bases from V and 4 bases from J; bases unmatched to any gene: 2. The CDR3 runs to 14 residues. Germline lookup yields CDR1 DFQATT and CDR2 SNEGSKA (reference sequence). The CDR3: CSARLAGGRETQYF. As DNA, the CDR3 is TGCAGTGCTAGACTAGCGGGGGGGCGAGAGACCCAGTACTTC.

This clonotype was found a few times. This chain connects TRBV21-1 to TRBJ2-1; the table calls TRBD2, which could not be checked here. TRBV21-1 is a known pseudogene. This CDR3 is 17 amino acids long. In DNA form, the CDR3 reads TGTGCCAGCAGCCGAGCCCGAGGACTAGCGGATTACAATGAGCAGTTCTTC. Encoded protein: CASSRARGLADYNEQFF.

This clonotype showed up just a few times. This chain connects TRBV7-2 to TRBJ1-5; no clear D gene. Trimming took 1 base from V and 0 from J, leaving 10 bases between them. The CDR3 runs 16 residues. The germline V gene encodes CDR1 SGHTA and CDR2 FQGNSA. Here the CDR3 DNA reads TGTGCCAGCAGCTTAGTCGGACTAGCTAGCAATCAGCCCCAGCATTTT. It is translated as CASSLVGLASNQPQHF. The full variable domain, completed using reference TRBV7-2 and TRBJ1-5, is GAGVSQSPSNKVTEKGKDVELRCDPISGHTALYWYRQSLGQGLEFLIYFQGNSAPDKSGLPSDRFSAERTGGSVSTLTIQRTQQEDSAVYLCASSLVGLASNQPQHFGDGTRLSIL.

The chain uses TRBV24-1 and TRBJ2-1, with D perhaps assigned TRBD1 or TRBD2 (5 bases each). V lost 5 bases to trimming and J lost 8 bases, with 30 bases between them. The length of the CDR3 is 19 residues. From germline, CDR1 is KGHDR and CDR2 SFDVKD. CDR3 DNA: TGTGCCACCAGTGGGACTGCCGGGGTACTTTCAGGAAGGGGAGATGAGCAGTTCTTC. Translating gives CATSGTAGVLSGRGDEQFF.

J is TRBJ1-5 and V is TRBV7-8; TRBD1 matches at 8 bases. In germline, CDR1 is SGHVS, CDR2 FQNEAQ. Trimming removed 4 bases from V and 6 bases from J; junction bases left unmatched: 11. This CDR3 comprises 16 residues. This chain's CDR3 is CASSSPGGRGTQPQHF. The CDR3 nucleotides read TGTGCCAGCAGCTCCCCAGGGGGCAGGGGGACTCAGCCCCAGCATTTT.

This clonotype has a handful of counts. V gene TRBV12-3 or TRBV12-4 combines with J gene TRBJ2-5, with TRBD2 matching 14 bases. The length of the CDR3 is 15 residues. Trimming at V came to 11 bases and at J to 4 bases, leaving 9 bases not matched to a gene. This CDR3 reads CASTPGLAGGETQYF. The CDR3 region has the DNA TGTGCCTCGACTCCCGGACTAGCGGGGGGAGAGACCCAGTACTTC.

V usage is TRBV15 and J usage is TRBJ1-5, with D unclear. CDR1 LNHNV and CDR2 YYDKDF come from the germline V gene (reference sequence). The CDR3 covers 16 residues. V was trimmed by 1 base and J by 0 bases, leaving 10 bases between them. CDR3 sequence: CATSRGGTLSNQPQHF. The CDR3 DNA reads TGTGCCACCAGCAGAGGCGGTACACTTAGCAATCAGCCCCAGCATTTT.

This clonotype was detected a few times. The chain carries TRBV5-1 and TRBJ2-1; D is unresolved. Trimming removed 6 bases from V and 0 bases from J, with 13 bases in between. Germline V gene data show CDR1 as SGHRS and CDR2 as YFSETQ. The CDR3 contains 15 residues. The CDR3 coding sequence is TGCGCCAGCACCTATATCCCGAGCTCCTACAATGAGCAGTTCTTC. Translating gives CASTYIPSSYNEQFF. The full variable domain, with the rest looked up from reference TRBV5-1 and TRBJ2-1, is KAGVTQTPRYLIKTRGQQVTLSCSPISGHRSVSWYQQTPGQGLQFLFEYFSETQRNKGNFPGRFSGRQFSNSRSEMNVSTLELGDSALYLCASTYIPSSYNEQFFGPGTRLTVL.

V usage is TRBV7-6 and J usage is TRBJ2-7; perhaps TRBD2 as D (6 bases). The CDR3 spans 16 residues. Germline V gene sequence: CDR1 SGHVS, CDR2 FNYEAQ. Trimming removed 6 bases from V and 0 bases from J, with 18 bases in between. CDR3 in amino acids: CASRQIPEGRSYEQYF. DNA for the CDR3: TGTGCCAGCAGACAAATACCGGAGGGGCGCTCCTACGAGCAGTACTTC. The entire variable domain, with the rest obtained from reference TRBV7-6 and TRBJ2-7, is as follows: GAGVSQSPRYKVTKRGQDVALRCDPISGHVSLYWYRQALGQGPEFLTYFNYEAQQDKSGLPNDRFSAERPEGSISTLTIQRTEQRDSAMYRCASRQIPEGRSYEQYFGPGTRLTVT.